The clone carrying this T cell receptor beta chain occurred once. This CDR3 spans 14 amino acids. V dropped 0 bases and J dropped 6 bases, with 12 bases sitting between them. Germline CDR1 reads SGHTA; CDR2 reads FQGNSA. Original processing methods: Nucleated cell counts were estimated from reference gene primer amplification. TCRdb's table, derived via immunoSEQ multiplex PCR, lists solely in-frame clones and lacks some. V, J and clone size are taken as reported in that table, and D and trimming were inferred from the DNA itself. This table has over 250,000 clones, roughly 88% appearing once. This entry is derived from a study of blood T cell repertoires in COVID-19. Study-level background: The United States, Italy and Spain supplied acute and convalescent COVID-19 samples. In each case, the material was cDNA or gDNA derived from T cells, B-cell-depleted T cells, or PBMCs.

V and J are TRBV7-2 and TRBJ2-7; D may be TRBD2 (5 bases). The origin of this receptor is a woman in her thirties with acute or convalescent COVID-19. The sample comprised peripheral blood. The CDR3 DNA is TGTGCCAGCAGCTTAGCGAGGGCCACGGCCGAGCAGTACTTC. This encodes CASSLARATAEQYF.